This is a list of T cell receptor beta chains from one sample in a study of regulatory and conventional T cells in RAG deficiency. TCRdb's copy holds only in-frame clones and misses some; the assay was immunoSEQ multiplex PCR. The table lists roughly 10,000 clones, around 96% of them singletons, with under 1.5% in the top ten. The sequencing sample was made of CD4+ effector T cells sorted from blood. The source of these receptors is a human donor with RAG deficiency presenting as severe combined immunodeficiency. CDR3s include the opening cysteine and the closing phenylalanine or tryptophan. Each record gives: J gene, D gene, V gene, clone size, CDR3 DNA, CDR3 protein. D genes are given only for firm matches. Rows give clone size only sometimes, using once, few, many, or a class for an expanded clone.

TRBJ2-2,NA,TRBV7-2,NA,TGTGCCAGCAGCTTATTTGTGGGGGCGAACACCGGGGAGCTGTTTTTT,CASSLFVGANTGELFF
TRBJ2-3,TRBD2,TRBV28,NA,TGTGCCAGCAGTTTAACCGTCGGGGGGATTTATACGCAGTATTTT,CASSLTVGGIYTQYF
TRBJ2-2,TRBD1,TRBV5-4,NA,TGTGCCAGCAGGCCGACAGGGGGCGCGGGCACCGGGGAGCTGTTTTTT,CASRPTGGAGTGELFF
TRBJ1-4,NA,TRBV9,NA,TGTGCCAGCAGCGTTGAGGGATCGGCAACTAATGAAAAACTGTTTTTT,CASSVEGSATNEKLFF
TRBJ1-2,NA,TRBV5-4,NA,TGTGCCAGCAGCTGGGGGGGTGCTGGCTACACCTTC,CASSWGGAGYTF
TRBJ1-5,NA,TRBV29-1,NA,TGCAGCGTTGGAGCTCACAATCAGCCCCAGCATTTT,CSVGAHNQPQHF
TRBJ2-5,TRBD1,TRBV7-2,NA,TGTGCCAGCAGCTTATTTCAGGGGGCGCAAGAGACCCAGTACTTC,CASSLFQGAQETQYF
TRBJ2-3,TRBD1,TRBV28,once,TGTGCCAGCAGTACGGGACAGGGGAAGGCTATAGGGGAGGGGGTCACAGATACGCAGTATTTT,CASSTGQGKAIGEGVTDTQYF
TRBJ2-5,TRBD2,TRBV5-1,NA,TGCGCCAGCAGCAGGGGGCAGAGCGGGAGGGCCAGAGAGACCCAGTACTTC,CASSRGQSGRARETQYF
TRBJ1-1,TRBD1,TRBV28,once,TGTGCCAGCAGTCCAAGACAGGGGGCGCGGACTGAAGCTTTCTTT,CASSPRQGARTEAFF
TRBJ2-5,NA,TRBV30,NA,TGTGCCTGGAGTGTAGAGACCCAGTACTTC,CAWSVETQYF
TRBJ1-4,NA,TRBV25-1,NA,TGTGCCAGCAGTGAATCCGGAGGCGGTAGGGAAAAACTGTTTTTT,CASSESGGGREKLFF
TRBJ2-7,NA,TRBV14,NA,TGTGCCAGCAGCCAAGGGGTGTGGGGCGAGCAGTACTTC,CASSQGVWGEQYF
TRBJ2-3,NA,TRBV29-1,NA,TGCAGCGTTGGGGGAACAGATACGCAGTATTTT,CSVGGTDTQYF
TRBJ2-1,TRBD1,TRBV6-1,NA,TGTGCCAGCAGTGTCCCTCACAGGGGGGATGAGCAGTTCTTC,CASSVPHRGDEQFF
TRBJ2-7,TRBD2,TRBV7-2,NA,TGTGCCAGCAGGTTTAGCGGGAGCTCCTACGAGCAGTACTTC,CASRFSGSSYEQYF
TRBJ2-1,NA,TRBV5-1,NA,TGCGCCAGCAGCTTTACTAGGGCCCTTTCCTACAATGAGCAGTTCTTC,CASSFTRALSYNEQFF
TRBJ2-3,TRBD2,TRBV4-2,NA,TGTGCCAGCAGCCAAGGGGGACTAGCGGGATCTGAAGATACGCAGTATTTT,CASSQGGLAGSEDTQYF
TRBJ2-3,NA,TRBV19,once,TGTGCCAGTAGTATAGGGCAGCGCACAGATACGCAGTATTTT,CASSIGQRTDTQYF
TRBJ2-1,NA,TRBV9,NA,TGTGCCAGCAAGCAGGGGACCGCAAGCTCCTACAATGAGCAGTTCTTC,CASKQGTASSYNEQFF
TRBJ2-6,NA,TRBV27,NA,TGTGCCAGCAGTCCCACCCTCTCTGGGGCCAACGTCCTGACTTTC,CASSPTLSGANVLTF
TRBJ2-2,NA,TRBV29-1,NA,TGCAGCGCCTTACATCGGAACACCGGGGAGCTGTTTTTT,CSALHRNTGELFF
TRBJ1-5,NA,TRBV6-1,NA,TGTGCCAGCAGTGAAGCCCACAAGGGGGGCGCGCGGCAGCCCCAGCATTTT,CASSEAHKGGARQPQHF
TRBJ2-5,TRBD1,TRBV15,NA,TGTGCCACCAGCAGAATGACAGGGGGGTATAAGACCCAGTACTTC,CATSRMTGGYKTQYF
TRBJ2-3,TRBD1,TRBV15,NA,TGTGCCACCAGCAGAGATCGGGGACAGTTCACAGATACGCAGTATTTT,CATSRDRGQFTDTQYF
TRBJ2-5,NA,TRBV5-6,NA,TGTGCCAGCAGCTTCCAGGGGGGGGAGACCCAGTACTTC,CASSFQGGETQYF
TRBJ2-7,NA,TRBV6-5,NA,TGTGCCAGCAGTTTTTTTATGGGGGGTGTCTACGAGCAGTACTTC,CASSFFMGGVYEQYF
TRBJ2-5,NA,TRBV19,NA,TGTGCCAGTAGTATAGGGGGGACCCCCCAAGAGACCCAGTACTTC,CASSIGGTPQETQYF
TRBJ2-3,NA,TRBV5-1,NA,TGCGCCAGCAGCCAGCCCGGTGGGGGCACAGATACGCAGTATTTT,CASSQPGGGTDTQYF
TRBJ2-7,NA,TRBV7-2,once,TGTGCCAGCAGCTTAGTCAGGGCCTACGAGCAGTACTTC,CASSLVRAYEQYF
TRBJ2-3,TRBD1,TRBV5-1,NA,TGCGCCAGCAGCTTGGTTACGACAGGGGCAACAGATACGCAGTATTTT,CASSLVTTGATDTQYF
TRBJ2-3,NA,TRBV2,NA,TGTGCCAGCAGAAGGGACTGGAGCACAGATACGCAGTATTTT,CASRRDWSTDTQYF
TRBJ1-5,NA,TRBV7-9,NA,TGTGCCAGCGCCTGGGGCGGCGAAAATCAGCCCCAGCATTTT,CASAWGGENQPQHF
TRBJ1-1,TRBD1,TRBV27,NA,TGTGCCAGCAGCCAAGACAGGGGAACAACTGAAGCTTTCTTT,CASSQDRGTTEAFF
TRBJ2-3,NA,TRBV29-1,NA,TGCAGCGTTGATGACTTCACAGATACGCAGTATTTT,CSVDDFTDTQYF
TRBJ2-3,NA,TRBV30,NA,TGTGCCTGGACAGGCACAGATACGCAGTATTTT,CAWTGTDTQYF
TRBJ2-6,NA,TRBV18,NA,TGTGCCAGCTCACCAGGGGCTGGGGCCAACGTCCTGACTTTC,CASSPGAGANVLTF
TRBJ2-2,TRBD1,TRBV5-4,NA,TGTGCCAGCAGCTGGGGACAGGTCTTTACCGGGGAGCTGTTTTTT,CASSWGQVFTGELFF
TRBJ1-1,TRBD1,TRBV28,NA,TGTGCCAGCAGTCAAACAGGGGGCGCTACTGAAGCTTTCTTT,CASSQTGGATEAFF
TRBJ2-3,TRBD1,TRBV7-9,NA,TGTGCCAGCAGCTTGACAGGGGGAGATACGCAGTATTTT,CASSLTGGDTQYF
TRBJ2-7,NA,TRBV7-2,NA,TGTGCCAGCACCCGTGTGGCAGCCAATCTTTACGAGCAGTACTTC,CASTRVAANLYEQYF
TRBJ1-4,NA,TRBV19,NA,TGTGCCAGTATTAGACAGGCCGCAACTAATGAAAAACTGTTTTTT,CASIRQAATNEKLFF
TRBJ2-1,NA,TRBV10-3,NA,TGTGCCACATCCCCTTTTGCAGGGGGGACCTACAATGAGCAGTTCTTC,CATSPFAGGTYNEQFF
TRBJ2-1,TRBD1,TRBV30,NA,TGTGCCTGGAGGTCTGGAACAGGGGGCTTTGAGCAGTTCTTC,CAWRSGTGGFEQFF
TRBJ1-1,TRBD1,TRBV20-1,few,TGCAGTGCTACAGGGGGCACTGAAGCTTTCTTT,CSATGGTEAFF
TRBJ2-7,TRBD1,TRBV10-3,NA,TGTGCCATCAGTGTGGGACAGGGAGCTTACGAGCAGTACTTC,CAISVGQGAYEQYF
TRBJ1-2,TRBD1,TRBV7-9,NA,TGTGCCAGCAGCCCCGGGACAGGGAATGGCTACACCTTC,CASSPGTGNGYTF
TRBJ2-1,NA,TRBV10-3,NA,TGTGCCATCAGTGACGGTGGGGGCTCCTACAATGAGCAGTTCTTC,CAISDGGGSYNEQFF
TRBJ2-5,NA,TRBV20-1,NA,TGCAGTGCTACTGGGCTGGAGACCCAGTACTTC,CSATGLETQYF
TRBJ2-2,NA,TRBV4-1,NA,TGCGCCAGCAGCCAAGATGGGGGCTACACCGGGGAGCTGTTTTTT,CASSQDGGYTGELFF
TRBJ2-5,NA,TRBV7-9,NA,TGTGCCAGCACAATCGGAGTTCAAGAGACCCAGTACTTC,CASTIGVQETQYF
TRBJ2-6,NA,TRBV6-5,NA,TGTGCCAGCAGTTATACGGGATCTGGGGCCAACGTCCTGACTTTC,CASSYTGSGANVLTF
TRBJ1-1,NA,TRBV5-1,NA,TGCGCCAGCAGCTTGGGCAGCATGAACACTGAAGCTTTCTTT,CASSLGSMNTEAFF
TRBJ2-5,TRBD2,TRBV15,NA,TGTGCCACCAGCAGGGGGGGGTTCCAAGAGACCCAGTACTTC,CATSRGGFQETQYF
TRBJ2-3,TRBD2,TRBV7-2,NA,TGTGCCAGCAGCTTACTAGCGGGTCACACAGATACGCAGTATTTT,CASSLLAGHTDTQYF